This record concerns one T cell receptor (beta chain) sequence. Sequencing was performed with immunoSEQ multiplex PCR; in TCRdb, only in-frame clones are kept and a portion is missing. The data show about 150,000 clones, with around 85% seen just once and 7% to 10% held by the top ten. This CDR3 comprises 13 residues. Germline CDR1 is SQVTM and CDR2 is ANQGSEA. The V end was cut by 8 bases, the J end by 4 bases, with 18 bases between. This specimen belongs to a study of blood T cell repertoires in COVID-19. Turning to the study itself: Collection of acute and convalescent COVID-19 samples took place in the United States, Italy and Spain.

Participant ages covered about 18 to 89 years across 20 to 25 US areas. Participant reports of clinical history set cohort assignment. Two negative PCRs, clearance, or symptom resolution had been documented for recovered Cohort 3 donors. The TCR originated in a man in his forties or fifties who had recovered from COVID-19. V is TRBV29-1 and J is TRBJ2-7; D is possibly TRBD1 (6 bases). The sequenced sample consisted of PBMCs or T cells enriched from blood (not recorded which). In DNA, the CDR3 is TGCAGCCTGGAAACAGGGAGAGGATACGAGCAGTACTTC. It encodes CSLETGRGYEQYF.